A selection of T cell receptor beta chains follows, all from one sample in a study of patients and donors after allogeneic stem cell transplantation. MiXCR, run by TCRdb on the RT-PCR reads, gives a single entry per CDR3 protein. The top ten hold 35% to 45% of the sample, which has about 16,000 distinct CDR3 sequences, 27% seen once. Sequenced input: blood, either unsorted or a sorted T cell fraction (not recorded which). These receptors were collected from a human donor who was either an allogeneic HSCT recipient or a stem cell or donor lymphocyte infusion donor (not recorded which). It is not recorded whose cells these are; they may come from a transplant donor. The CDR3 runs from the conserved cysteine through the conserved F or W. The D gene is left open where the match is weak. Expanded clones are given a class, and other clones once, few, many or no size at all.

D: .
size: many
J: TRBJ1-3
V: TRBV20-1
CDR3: CSAPDRYSGNTIYF
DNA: TGCAGTGCTCCCGACCGCTACTCTGGAAACACCATATATTTT

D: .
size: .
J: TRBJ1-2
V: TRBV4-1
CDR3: CASSRDGNGYTF
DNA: TGCGCCAGCAGCCGGGACGGAAATGGCTACACCTTC

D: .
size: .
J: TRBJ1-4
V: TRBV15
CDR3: CATRTPEKLFF
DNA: TGTGCCACCCGGACCCCAGAAAAACTGTTTTTT

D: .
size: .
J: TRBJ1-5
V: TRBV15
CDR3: CATSISRVRPQHF
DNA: TGTGCCACCAGCATTAGTCGGGTACGGCCCCAGCATTTT

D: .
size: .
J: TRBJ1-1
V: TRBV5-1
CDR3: CASSPRGNTEAFF
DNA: TGCGCCAGCAGCCCCCGGGGGAACACTGAAGCTTTCTTT

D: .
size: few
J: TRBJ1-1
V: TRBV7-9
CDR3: CASSPVLAGTEAFF
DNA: TGTGCCAGCAGCCCGGTCCTGGCAGGCACTGAAGCTTTCTTT

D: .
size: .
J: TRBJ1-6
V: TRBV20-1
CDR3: CSAPGEGQSPLHF
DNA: TGCAGTGCACCCGGTGAGGGGCAGTCACCCCTCCACTTT

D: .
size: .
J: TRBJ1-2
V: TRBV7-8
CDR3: CASSLAAENYGYTF
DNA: TGTGCCAGCAGCTTAGCTGCAGAGAACTATGGCTACACCTTC

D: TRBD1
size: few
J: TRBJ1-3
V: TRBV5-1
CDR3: CASSLTTGRGNTIYF
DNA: TGCGCCAGCAGCTTGACGACAGGGAGAGGAAACACCATATATTTT

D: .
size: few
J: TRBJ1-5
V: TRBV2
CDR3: CASSGRTDRNNQPQHF
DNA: TGTGCCAGCAGTGGCCGAACCGACAGGAACAATCAGCCCCAGCATTTT

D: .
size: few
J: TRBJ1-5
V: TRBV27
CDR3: CASTTGINQPQHF
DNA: TGTGCCAGCACCACAGGGATCAATCAGCCCCAGCATTTT

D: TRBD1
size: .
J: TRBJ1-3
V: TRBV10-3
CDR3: CAISDEVRGPGNTIYF
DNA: TGTGCCATCAGTGATGAGGTCAGGGGGCCTGGAAACACCATATATTTT

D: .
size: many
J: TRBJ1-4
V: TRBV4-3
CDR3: CASSQDWITNEKLFF
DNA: TGCGCCAGCAGCCAAGATTGGATAACTAATGAAAAACTGTTTTTT

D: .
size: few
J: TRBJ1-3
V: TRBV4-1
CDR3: CASSQAPRGGGNTIYF
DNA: TGCGCCAGCAGCCAAGCCCCAAGGGGGGGTGGAAACACCATATATTTT

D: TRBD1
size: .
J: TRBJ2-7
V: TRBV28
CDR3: CASSGTELPYEQYF
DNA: TGTGCCAGCAGCGGGACAGAATTGCCCTACGAGCAGTACTTC

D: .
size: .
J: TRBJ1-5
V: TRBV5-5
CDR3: CASSPTGGSQPQHF
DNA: TGTGCCAGCAGCCCGACCGGTGGAAGCCAGCCCCAGCATTTT

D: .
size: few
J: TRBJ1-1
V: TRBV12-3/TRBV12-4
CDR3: CASSLGQRTEAFF
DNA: TGTGCCAGCAGTTTAGGACAGCGCACTGAAGCTTTCTTT

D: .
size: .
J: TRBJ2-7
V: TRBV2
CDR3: CASSRLAKVYEQYF
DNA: TGTGCCAGCAGTAGGCTAGCGAAAGTTTACGAGCAGTACTTC

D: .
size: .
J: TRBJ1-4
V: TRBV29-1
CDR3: CSVGGRHEKLFF
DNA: TGCAGCGTTGGCGGGAGGCATGAAAAACTGTTTTTT

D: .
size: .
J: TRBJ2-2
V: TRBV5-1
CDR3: CASSPYPATGELFF
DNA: TGCGCCAGCAGCCCGTACCCCGCCACCGGGGAGCTGTTTTTT

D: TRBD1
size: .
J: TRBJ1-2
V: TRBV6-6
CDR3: CASSYLLQGRDGYTF
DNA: TGTGCCAGCAGTTACTTATTACAGGGGAGGGATGGCTACACCTTC

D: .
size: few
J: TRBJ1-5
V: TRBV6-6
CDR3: CASSAWAPNQPQHF
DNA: TGTGCCAGCAGTGCCTGGGCCCCCAATCAGCCCCAGCATTTT

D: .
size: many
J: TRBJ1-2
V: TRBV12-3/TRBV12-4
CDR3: CASSLLGPHYGYTF
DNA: TGTGCCAGCAGTTTACTGGGACCTCACTATGGCTACACCTTC

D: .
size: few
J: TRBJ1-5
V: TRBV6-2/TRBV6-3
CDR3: CASGGNQPQHF
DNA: TGTGCCAGCGGGGGCAATCAGCCCCAGCATTTT

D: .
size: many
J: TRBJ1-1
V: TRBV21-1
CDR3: CASSKKAGTNTEAFF
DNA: TGTGCCAGCAGCAAGAAGGCCGGAACGAACACTGAAGCTTTCTTT

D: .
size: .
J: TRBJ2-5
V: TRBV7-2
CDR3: CASSLRQGLRQGQETQYF
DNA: TGTGCCAGCAGCCTCCGACAGGGACTAAGGCAAGGGCAAGAGACCCAGTACTTC

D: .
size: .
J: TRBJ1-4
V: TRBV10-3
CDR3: CAISPNTGATNEKLFF
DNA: TGTGCCATCAGTCCCAATACGGGCGCAACTAATGAAAAACTGTTTTTT

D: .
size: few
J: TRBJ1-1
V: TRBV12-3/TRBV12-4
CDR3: CASSPSLNTEAFF
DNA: TGTGCCAGCAGTCCTAGTCTGAACACTGAAGCTTTCTTT

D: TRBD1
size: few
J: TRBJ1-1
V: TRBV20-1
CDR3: CSAWDRGNTEAFF
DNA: TGCAGTGCGTGGGACAGGGGGAACACTGAAGCTTTCTTT

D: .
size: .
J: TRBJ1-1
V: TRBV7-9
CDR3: CASSLGGGRPNTEAFF
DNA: TGTGCCAGCAGCTTAGGCGGAGGCCGTCCGAACACTGAAGCTTTCTTT

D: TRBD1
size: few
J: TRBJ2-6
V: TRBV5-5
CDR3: CASSWTGSGANVLTF
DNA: TGTGCCAGCAGCTGGACAGGGTCCGGGGCCAACGTCCTGACTTTC

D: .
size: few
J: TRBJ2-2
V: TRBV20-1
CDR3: CSARVPKNTGELFF
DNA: TGCAGTGCTAGAGTCCCCAAGAACACCGGGGAGCTGTTTTTT